What follows is one T cell receptor beta chain and its context. Its antigen is currently not known. Base qualities are missing; no much larger clone stands one base away. Library creation used the immunoSEQ multiplex PCR assay. For the multiplex PCR, a mixture combining 60 forward primers for TCR Vbeta segments and 13 reverse primers for TCR Jbeta segments was used. Amplification of the CDR3 region of rearranged TCR beta genes was performed with a multiplex PCR assay on genomic DNA. The Illumina HiSeq System was used to sequence the amplified TCR beta libraries as 87-base-pair reads. Regarding the original processing steps: A later analysis tallied some 79 million unique TCR beta chains across the 666 repertoires, and about 12 million of those chains were shared by two or more donors. Raw reads were error-corrected and collapsed into unique sequences with a nearest-neighbor algorithm that merged closely related sequences to remove PCR and sequencing errors. V, D and J gene segments were assigned by aligning CDR3 sequences to IMGT reference sequences. For a sequence to be retained, at least a six-nucleotide match to both a V gene segment and a J gene segment was required. A rearrangement counted as productive if the CDR3 had no stop codons and remained in frame with V and J, and every other rearrangement counted as non-productive. Following IMGT convention, CDR3 was defined as the stretch from the second conserved V-encoded cysteine to the conserved J-encoded phenylalanine. The earlier analysis of 587 of the donors excluded sequences that lacked an unambiguous match to a single V gene segment. In an earlier analysis of 587 of the donors, V segments were called functional above 56.7% productive rearrangements and were called segregating when the between-donor standard deviation exceeded 5%. A statistical classification framework was built to diagnose cytomegalovirus status from the catalog of TCR beta chain sequences. In a later analysis, TCR nucleotide sequences were compared against IMGT/GENE-DB human TR gene sequences so that V and J genes could be assigned. In a later analysis, CDR3 sequences and most-parsimonious VDJ recombination scenarios were assigned using the TCRdist pipeline. In a later analysis, each TCR beta chain was defined by its CDR3 amino acid sequence together with its V-gene family, and reads lacking a unique V-gene family were excluded. To address suspected cross-contamination and a sequencing artifact, a later analysis removed 592 highly shared, low-generation-probability nucleotide sequences. A later analysis calculated a clonal expansion index for each public chain from normalized within-repertoire ranks of inferred template counts. In a later analysis, generation probabilities were computed using a VDJ recombination model fitted to out-of-frame rearrangements, and the results were checked against IGoR. In a later analysis, TCR-TCR, TCR-HLA and TCR-CMV co-occurrence was scored with hypergeometric tests, and a repertoire-size bias correction was applied to TCR pairs. False discovery rates were estimated in a later analysis by permuting HLA or CMV assignments 20 times. In a later analysis, co-occurring TCRs were grouped using DBSCAN, with TCRdist sequence similarity added in when clustering inside HLA-allele-positive subsets. Co-occurrence clustering excluded repertoires with fewer than 30,000 or more than 120,000 public chains, plus five with anomalous nucleotide sharing. The clones in this table, taken by TCRdb from immuneACCESS, are in-frame only. Not every clone is retained; where verified, under half of the shortfall comes from an unresolved V gene, and the cause of the rest is unknown. The DNA was the basis for D and trimming; V, J and clone size are from that table. This sample comprises 150,000 or so clones, 74% of them detected only once. Around 4.1% of the sample is in the top ten clones.

In total, just over 650 healthy bone marrow donors made up the cohort. At the time of sampling, every cohort member was nominally healthy, though immune exposures that went unrecorded were likely present. The donor tested CMV seropositive and was one of the 289 seropositive cohort members. Each donor provided a peripheral blood sample, and peripheral blood mononuclear cells were used for TCR beta sequencing. The Qiagen DNeasy Blood Extraction Kit was used to extract genomic DNA from the blood cell samples. These data are taken from a study of cytomegalovirus exposure and HLA in healthy donors (dated by TCRdb to 2016 to 2017). Notes on the research overall: In an earlier analysis of around 540 of the donors, approximately 260 Gb of sequence data and some 120 million unique TCR beta sequences from about 180 million T cells were reported. All discovery cohort repertoires had been generated using a single sequencing platform. Alongside the repertoire data, information on donor age, sex, ethnicity and CMV serostatus was compiled. In a later genetic analysis, genome-wide SNP genotypes for about three fifths of the roughly 670 donors were used, and that subset was treated as a discovery cohort. Rather than drawing on any new phenotypic data, the later analysis identified candidate immune exposures from TCR beta sequences and the way those sequences occurred across donors. The study aimed to test whether cataloging public T cell receptors could reveal signatures of past pathogen exposure. Besides the first cohort of 500 to 700 subjects, a separate validation cohort made up of roughly 120 different subjects was used. Using immunosequencing, the study profiled T cell repertoires from some 670 subjects and related those repertoires to cytomegalovirus serostatus. A handful of DR-DQ haplotypes were handled as single units for association and clustering because linkage in the cohort was strong. An early release that covered several hundred HLA-typed donors contained around 330 gigabases of sequencing data and 80 million or so unique TCR sequences. Both class I and class II loci were covered by HLA typing, at four-digit resolution. An earlier analysis of several hundred of the donors applied high-throughput TCR beta sequencing to assess whether each TCR beta V gene segment acted as functional or pseudogenic. The study combined high-throughput TCR immunosequencing, statistical association of individual TCRs with disease status, and machine learning to predict cytomegalovirus infection status. The number of typed donors differed by locus: roughly 629-630 for A, B, C, DRB1 and DQB1; 500 to 550 for DQA1; fewer than 610 for DPA1; and roughly 470 for DPB1. Among 300 to 500 genotyped donors of the cohort, an average of around 240,000 unique TCR beta nucleotide sequences was sequenced per donor, of which 15% to 20% were non-productive. Among the roughly 380 genotyped donors, around 81% belonged to the genetic ancestry cluster associated with self-reported Caucasian donors. In a later analysis, previously published TCR beta repertoires from 666 donors were re-analyzed and high-resolution HLA genotyping was added so that TCR occurrence patterns could be studied.

V is cut back by 7 bases and J by 5 bases, with 3 bases in the junction unmatched. CDR1 and CDR2 are drawn from the germline V gene: ENHRY, SYGVKD. The CDR3 covers 13 residues, taking in both the cysteine and the phenylalanine. CDR3 DNA is the only sequence kept; it has 39 bases, read in frame from the first base. The paper's findings and limits, for the study overall: Because some donors lacked HLA typing at each locus, the association tests relied only on the typed subset. The authors suggested that the approach could potentially be generalized to other disease states and immunological phenotypes. Specific HLA alleles were associated with roughly 17,000 TCR beta sequences at a false discovery rate of 0.05 in a later analysis. A later genetic analysis reported fewer N-insertions in productive TCRs among donors in an Asian-associated ancestry cluster than the roughly 720-donor mean. Most TCR sequences were observed very rarely across donors, whereas some public TCRs were present in many individuals. In a later analysis, the rate of TCR association differed among HLA loci, with DRB1 alleles having the most associated TCRs and HLA-C alleles having the fewest. Correlated functional status among segregating V segments might reflect linkage disequilibrium, but an unknown experimental factor could not be ruled out. Several of the top co-occurrence clusters appeared to be linked to parvovirus B19, influenza, CMV and Epstein-Barr virus, according to a later analysis. A cluster of highly shared sequence variants was judged likely to represent a technical artifact of the sequencing pipeline. In a later analysis, HLA-associated TCR beta chains showed more clonal expansion and lower generation probabilities than non-associated chains that were equally common. When HLA alleles, especially DR and DQ, strongly co-occurred, TCR associations were difficult to assign to individual alleles. In a later analysis, most CMV-associated TCR beta chains were found to appear HLA-restricted, with HLA associations seemingly driven largely by CMV exposure. The cohort was sequenced for TCR beta chains only, and without alpha or paired-chain data the features that could be detected were limited. In a later genetic analysis, a missense DCLRE1C variant was associated with V-gene and J-gene trimming of TCR beta chains, and the association was replicated in an independent cohort. Broadly in line with IMGT annotations, most TCR beta V segments showed up in productive rearrangements about 87% or about 30% of the time in an earlier analysis of several hundred of the donors. Roughly 15 rarely observed V segments, including chromosome 9 orphons, were excluded from the earlier analysis of a few hundred of the donors because counts were too low. The classifier was reported to diagnose cytomegalovirus status with high specificity and sensitivity in both the original cohort and the validation cohort. Three of the identified cytomegalovirus-associated TCR beta chains were confirmed in vitro to be specific for cytomegalovirus antigens. A further reported finding was that TCR beta sequences accurately predicted the HLA-A and HLA-B alleles for most subjects in the first cohort. The 87-base-pair reads could not distinguish some IMGT-functional V segments, including TRBV6-2 and TRBV6-3, so those segments were excluded. CMV serostatus was the only immune exposure information available for the cohort. The presence/absence analyses assumed that sequencing depth was roughly uniform across donors, and that assumption may not be true. The study listed 150 to 200 TCR beta chains as associated with cytomegalovirus.

The V gene is TRBV10-3 and the J gene is TRBJ2-1, with 9 central nucleotides matching TRBD1. What was sequenced was PBMCs. The origin of this receptor is a man between 18 and 35 years old in good health and CMV-seropositive. CDR3 reads: CAITRTGDNEQFF. In nucleotide form, the sequence is TGTGCCATCACCAGGACAGGGGACAATGAGCAGTTCTTC.